These 10 T cell receptor beta chains were sequenced from one sample in a study of OX40 agonist ivuxolimab in advanced cancers. The assay was immunoSEQ multiplex PCR, and TCRdb's table has in-frame clones only and misses some. The sample lists about 18,000 clones; about 80% were seen once. Sample: CD4+ or CD8+ T cells sorted from blood, taken in a trial of the OX40 agonist ivuxolimab. Source of these receptors: an adult with an advanced solid tumor such as melanoma, head and neck, liver or kidney cancer.

The chain uses TRBV28 and TRBJ1-6, with 7 positions matching TRBD1. Germline CDR1 MDHEN, CDR2 SYDVKM. The junction had 10 bases not matched to a gene; V was cut back by 8 bases and J by 6 bases. CDR3 length equals 15 residues. The chain's CDR3 is CASQGVTGVNSPLHF. For the CDR3, the DNA is TGTGCCAGCCAGGGGGTCACAGGGGTTAATTCACCCCTCCACTTT.

This clone was seen a single time. The chain uses TRBV10-2 and TRBJ1-5; no firm D call. V was shortened by 2 bases and J by 4 bases, with 9 bases between the two germline ends. The CDR3 sequence is 14 residues long. Germline V CDR1 and CDR2: WSHSY, SAAADI. CDR3: CASSERPDNQPQHF. CDR3 DNA sequence: TGCGCCAGCAGTGAGAGACCAGATAATCAGCCCCAGCATTTT.

The chain uses TRBV21-1 and TRBJ1-1. TRBV21-1 is tagged as a pseudogene. The CDR3 is made up of 14 amino acids. Written as DNA, the CDR3 is TGTGCCAGCAGCAGGAGGGGTTTTGGGGCTGAAGCTTTCTTT. Translation gives CASSRRGFGAEAFF.

About this clone itself: A junction end diverges from the germline sequence, so it may reflect a read error. The gene calls are TRBV2 and TRBJ2-1, with 11 bases identical to TRBD2. The CDR3 runs to 15 residues. CDR1 and CDR2 (germline): SNHLY, FYNNEI. CDR3 loop: CASSRLAGGYDEQFF. The CDR3 DNA is TGTGCCAGCAGTCGCCTAGCGGGAGGCTACGATGAGCAGTTCTTC.

The chain links TRBV18 to TRBJ2-5; D is unresolved. The CDR3 contains 11 residues. V lost 3 bases and J lost 2, with 1 base in between. Germline CDR1 is KGHSH and CDR2 is LQKENI. CDR3 residues: CASSPQETQYF. The CDR3, as DNA: TGTGCCAGCTCACCGCAAGAGACCCAGTACTTC.

The chain couples TRBV19 to TRBJ2-7; D ambiguous. The CDR3 is 11 residues long. Trimming shortened V by 3 bases and J by 10 bases, and 10 bases separated the two germline ends. Germline assignment: CDR1 LNHDA and CDR2 SQIVND (reference sequence). CDR3 sequence reads: CASSINEPQYF. The CDR3, as DNA: TGTGCCAGTAGTATCAACGAGCCCCAGTACTTC.

The rearrangement links TRBV5-5 to TRBJ1-1; D not resolved. V was shortened by 3 bases and J by 3 bases, with 9 bases between the two germline ends. CDR3 length: 13 residues. Germline V CDR1 and CDR2: SGHKS, YYEKEE (reference sequence). CDR3 in DNA: TGTGCCAGCAGCTGGGGTGGCGACACTGAAGCTTTCTTT. Translated: CASSWGGDTEAFF.

The CDR3 DNA sequence: TGCGCCAGCATGGGGAGTTGGGATTTGAACACTGAAGCTTTCTTT. Translating it yields CASMGSWDLNTEAFF. This rearrangement joins TRBV10-2 to TRBJ1-1, with unresolved D. This CDR3 spans 15 amino acids. Trimming shortened V by 7 bases and J by 0 bases, and 15 bases separated the two germline ends. Per germline, CDR1 WSHSY and CDR2 SAAADI.

The chain couples TRBV7-9 to TRBJ2-1; D tentatively reads TRBD1 or TRBD2 (5 bases each). Trimming removed 6 bases from V and 5 bases from J, with 17 bases in between. Per germline, CDR1 SEHNR and CDR2 FQNEAQ (reference sequence). The CDR3 length is 15 residues. The CDR3 nucleotides read TGTGCCAGCAGGTCCCCGGGACCTGAAAACAATGAGCAGTTCTTC. It yields the protein CASRSPGPENNEQFF.

This clone is a singleton in its sample. The rearrangement joins TRBV7-2 to TRBJ1-2; D gene unclear. The CDR3 has 15 residues. V was trimmed by 2 bases and J by 8 bases, leaving 18 bases between them. Germline V lookup: CDR1 SGHTA, CDR2 FQGNSA. The CDR3 reads CASSLRWASPTGYTF. The CDR3 DNA reads TGTGCCAGCAGCTTAAGGTGGGCCAGCCCAACCGGCTACACCTTC. Looking up the rest from reference TRBV7-2 and TRBJ1-2 gives the full variable domain: GAGVSQSPSNKVTEKGKDVELRCDPISGHTALYWYRQSLGQGLEFLIYFQGNSAPDKSGLPSDRFSAERTGGSVSTLTIQRTQQEDSAVYLCASSLRWASPTGYTFGSGTRLTVV.